These 9 T cell receptor beta chains were sequenced from one sample in a study of blood T cell repertoires in COVID-19. The method was immunoSEQ multiplex PCR; TCRdb's version includes in-frame clones alone and lacks a portion of them. In the table there are about 190,000 clones, about 81% of which are singletons. The specimen sequenced was PBMCs or T cells enriched from blood (not recorded which). These receptors all stem from a woman aged 25 to 45 who had recovered from COVID-19.

The V call is TRBV5-6, the J call TRBJ2-2; 8 bases are shared with TRBD1. V was clipped by 4 bases and J by 4 bases; unmatched bases: 6. Germline assignment: CDR1 SGHDT and CDR2 YYEEEE. The CDR3 has 15 residues. CDR3 sequence (DNA): TGTGCCAGCAGCCCCGACAGGGGAGGCACCGGGGAGCTGTTTTTT. This sequence encodes CASSPDRGGTGELFF.

This chain connects TRBV6-1 to TRBJ2-1; no firm D call. CDR1 is MNHNS, CDR2 SASEGT, per germline. There are 16 residues in the CDR3. Trimming removed 2 bases at V and 0 bases at J, with 11 bases between. The CDR3 DNA sequence: TGTGCCAGCAGTGAAAGACTTCCAAGCTCCTACAATGAGCAGTTCTTC. Amino acids: CASSERLPSSYNEQFF.

This chain uses TRBV18 with TRBJ2-2, with 9 bases lining up with TRBD1. The CDR3 is 15 residues long. The germline CDR1 and CDR2 sequences are KGHSH and LQKENI. V was pared by 6 bases and J by 3 bases, with 5 bases of the junction left unmatched. DNA of the CDR3: TGTGCCAGCTCGTCCGGGACAGGGCACACCGGGGAGCTGTTTTTT. Its protein is CASSSGTGHTGELFF.

V is TRBV7-3 and J is TRBJ2-5; 8 bases agree with TRBD1. The J segment lost 11 bases and the V segment lost 2 bases, leaving 7 bases of the junction unmatched. Germline V gives CDR1 SGHTA, CDR2 FQGTGA. The CDR3 has 13 amino acids. The CDR3 loop reads CASSLRGQASQYF. CDR3 sequence (DNA): TGTGCCAGCAGCTTACGGGGACAGGCGTCGCAGTACTTC.

The chain has TRBV18 and TRBJ1-5; 10 bases are a match to TRBD1. The junction had 6 bases not matched to a gene; V was cut back by 4 bases and J by 6 bases. Germline values: CDR1 KGHSH, CDR2 LQKENI. The CDR3 length is 15 residues. For the CDR3, the DNA is TGTGCCAGCTCACTGGGACAGGGGACGGGTCAGCCCCAGCATTTT. Amino acids: CASSLGQGTGQPQHF.

The rearrangement uses TRBV7-3 and TRBJ2-1; tentatively, D is TRBD1 (7 bases). V was cut by 5 bases and J by 8 bases, with 13 bases left in between. The CDR3 totals 13 residues. Germline assignment: CDR1 SGHTA and CDR2 FQGTGA. CDR3 residues: CASSPQGTYEQFF. The CDR3 coding sequence is TGTGCCAGCAGCCCACAGGGGACTTATGAGCAGTTCTTC.

The chain has TRBV7-9 and TRBJ2-7, with a weak D call TRBD2 (5 bases). Germline CDR1 reads SEHNR; CDR2 reads FQNEAQ (reference sequence). This CDR3 has 12 amino acids. The V and J ends lost 3 bases and 6 bases respectively, with 9 bases between them. The CDR3 nucleotides read TGTGCCAGCAGCTTTAGGGCGGGCGAGCAGTACGTC. Protein: CASSFRAGEQYV.

This clone was seen just once. V and J are TRBV21-1 and TRBJ2-7; TRBD1 was called by the table and not checked on the DNA. TRBV21-1 is a documented pseudogene. This CDR3 has 12 amino acids. CDR3 bases: TGTGCCAGCAGAAACCCAGGGGCCGAGCAGTACGTC. Translation: CASRNPGAEQYV.

The J gene is TRBJ2-6, the V gene TRBV6-5, with unresolved D. This CDR3 comprises 15 residues. CDR1 MNHEY and CDR2 SVGAGI come from the germline V gene. V lost 4 bases and J 0 bases, leaving 7 bases between the germline ends. Here the CDR3 DNA reads TGTGCCAGCAGTTCCCCGGTCTCTGGGGCCAACGTCCTGACTTTC. The encoded protein is CASSSPVSGANVLTF.